The following is a T cell receptor beta chain sequence with its context. Its matching antigen is unknown. The sample comes from a study of cytomegalovirus exposure and HLA in healthy donors. Whole-study results and caveats: Analysis was carried out at a later point, and it linked a missense DCLRE1C variant to TCR beta V- and J-gene trimming. Available immune exposure information covered CMV serostatus only.

The study ran its PCR with 60 Vbeta and 13 Jbeta primers. The data were produced by immunoSEQ multiplex PCR, yet TCRdb's version contains in-frame clones alone and is incomplete. The table gives roughly 88,000 clones; the top ten clones make up 15% to 19% of it. The CDR3 sequence is 12 residues long. Germline V CDR1 and CDR2: SGHTA, FQGNSA. Trimming took 5 bases from V and 5 from J, leaving 7 bases between them. Material for sequencing was PBMCs. The V gene is TRBV7-2, the J gene TRBJ1-5; the D is unclear. The clonotype comes from a man aged 45 to 65 in good health and CMV-seropositive. The CDR3 DNA reads TGTGCCAGCAGCGGCCGGGATCAGCCCCAGCATTTT. Its translation: CASSGRDQPQHF. The full variable domain, rest sourced from reference TRBV7-2 and TRBJ1-5, is GAGVSQSPSNKVTEKGKDVELRCDPISGHTALYWYRQSLGQGLEFLIYFQGNSAPDKSGLPSDRFSAERTGGSVSTLTIQRTQQEDSAVYLCASSGRDQPQHFGDGTRLSIL.